A single sample is the source of the 5 T cell receptor beta chains below, sequenced in a study of T-cell reconstitution after alpha-beta-depleted transplantation in children. Unique molecular identifiers were built into the TCRbeta library. TCRdb recomputed calls from the PCR reads with MiXCR, one row per CDR3 protein. The table records roughly 670,000 distinct CDR3 sequences, around 12% of them present only once. The specimen was PBMCs, collected before TCRalphabeta/CD19-depleted stem cell transplant. These receptor sequences come from a girl aged 2-10 years with congenital amegakaryocytic thrombocytopenia, due to receive a stem cell transplant.

This clonotype was counted at least ten times. The gene calls are TRBV5-1 and TRBJ2-5; no clear D gene. Germline CDR1 and CDR2: SGHRS and YFSETQ. Trimming took 4 bases from V and 0 from J, leaving 10 bases between them. The CDR3 has 14 residues. The CDR3 coding sequence is TGCGCCAGCAGCCAGGACGTGTACCAAGAGACCCAGTACTTC. Its protein product is CASSQDVYQETQYF.

J is TRBJ2-3 and V is TRBV20-1; a possible D gene is TRBD1 (6 bases). CDR3 length: 14 residues. Trimming removed 6 bases from V and 5 bases from J, with 18 bases in between. Germline loops: CDR1 DFQATT, CDR2 SNEGSKA (reference sequence). The CDR3 bases are TGCAGTGCAGCGCGGTCAGGGGATGGAGATACGCAGTATTTT. As protein: CSAARSGDGDTQYF.

This clonotype showed up just a few times. V gene TRBV29-1 combines with J gene TRBJ2-7; 14 nucleotides match TRBD2. Trimming cost V 1 base and J 7 bases; bases outside gene matches: 3. Germline assignment: CDR1 SQVTM and CDR2 ANQGSEA. The CDR3 length is 14 residues. The CDR3 reads CSVEGLAGGREQYF. As DNA, the CDR3 is TGCAGCGTTGAAGGACTAGCGGGAGGGCGAGAGCAGTACTTC.

This clonotype was seen a handful of times. This chain connects TRBV7-7 to TRBJ2-2, with a possible D match to TRBD1 (5 bases). Trimming shortened V by 2 bases and J by 7 bases, and 8 bases separated the two germline ends. Germline loops: CDR1 SSHAT, CDR2 FNYEAQ (reference sequence). The CDR3 consists of 13 residues. The CDR3 sequence: CASSLIGDGELFF. Here the CDR3 DNA reads TGTGCCAGCAGCTTAATAGGGGACGGGGAGCTGTTTTTT.

This clonotype was seen many times. The chain links TRBV5-6 to TRBJ1-2; D may be TRBD1 (5 bases). The CDR3 is 14 residues long. Trimming took 4 bases from V and 8 from J, leaving 18 bases between them. The germline V gene encodes CDR1 SGHDT and CDR2 YYEEEE. CDR3 amino acids: CASSTGGATGGYTF. The CDR3 nucleotides are TGTGCCAGCAGCACCGGTGGGGCCACTGGGGGCTACACCTTC.